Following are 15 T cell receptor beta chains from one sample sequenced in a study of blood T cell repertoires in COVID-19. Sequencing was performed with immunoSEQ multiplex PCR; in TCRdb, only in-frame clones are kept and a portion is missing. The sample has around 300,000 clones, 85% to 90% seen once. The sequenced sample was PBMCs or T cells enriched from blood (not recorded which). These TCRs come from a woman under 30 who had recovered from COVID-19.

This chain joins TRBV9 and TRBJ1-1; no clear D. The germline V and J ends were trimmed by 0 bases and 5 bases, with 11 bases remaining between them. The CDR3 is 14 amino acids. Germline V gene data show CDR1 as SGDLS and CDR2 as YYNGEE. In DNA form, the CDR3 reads TGTGCCAGCAGCGTAGCAGGATCGGGGACTGAAGCTTTCTTT. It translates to CASSVAGSGTEAFF.

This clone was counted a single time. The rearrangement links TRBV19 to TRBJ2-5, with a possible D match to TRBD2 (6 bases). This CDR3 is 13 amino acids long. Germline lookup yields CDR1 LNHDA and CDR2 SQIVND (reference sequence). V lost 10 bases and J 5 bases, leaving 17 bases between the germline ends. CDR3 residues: CATGAGGIETQYF. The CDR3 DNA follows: TGTGCCACCGGGGCCGGCGGGATCGAGACCCAGTACTTC. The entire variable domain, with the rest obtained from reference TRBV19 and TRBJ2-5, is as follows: DGGITQSPKYLFRKEGQNVTLSCEQNLNHDAMYWYRQDPGQGLRLIYYSQIVNDFQKGDIAEGYSVSREKKESFPLTVTSAQKNPTAFYLCATGAGGIETQYFGPGTRLLVL.

For the CDR3, the DNA is TGTGCCAGCAGTTTAAAGGGTTCAGGGATACACTATGGCTACACCTTC. Encoded protein: CASSLKGSGIHYGYTF. This sequence joins TRBV27 and TRBJ1-2; D may be TRBD1 (5 bases). The germline gives CDR1 MNHEY, CDR2 SMNVEV (reference sequence). The CDR3 is 16 residues long. V lost 2 bases and J lost 3, with 16 bases in between.

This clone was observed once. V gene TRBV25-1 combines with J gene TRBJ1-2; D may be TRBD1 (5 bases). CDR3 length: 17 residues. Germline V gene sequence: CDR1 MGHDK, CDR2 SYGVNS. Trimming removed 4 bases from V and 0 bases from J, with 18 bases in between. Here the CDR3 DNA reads TGTGCCAGCAGTGCTCCAGCAGGGTCTCGGGCTAACTATGGCTACACCTTC. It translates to CASSAPAGSRANYGYTF.

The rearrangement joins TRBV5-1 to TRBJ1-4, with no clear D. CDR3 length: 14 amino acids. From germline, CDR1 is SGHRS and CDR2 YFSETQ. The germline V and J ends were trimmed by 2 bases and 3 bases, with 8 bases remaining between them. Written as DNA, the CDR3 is TGCGCCAGCAGCTTTACATCATCTAATGAAAAACTGTTTTTT. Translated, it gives CASSFTSSNEKLFF.

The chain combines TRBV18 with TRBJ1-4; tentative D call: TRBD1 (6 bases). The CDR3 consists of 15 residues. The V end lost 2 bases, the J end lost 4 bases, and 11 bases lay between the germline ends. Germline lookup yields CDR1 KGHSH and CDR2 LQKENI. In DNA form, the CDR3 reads TGTGCCAGCTCACCAGATCAGGGGTTTAATGAAAAACTGTTTTTT. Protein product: CASSPDQGFNEKLFF.

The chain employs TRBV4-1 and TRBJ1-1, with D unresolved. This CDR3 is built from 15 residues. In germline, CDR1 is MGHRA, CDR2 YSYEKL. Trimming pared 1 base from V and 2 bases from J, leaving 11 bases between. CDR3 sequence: CASSQVVKPNTEAFF. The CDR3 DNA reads TGCGCCAGCAGCCAAGTAGTGAAGCCCAACACTGAAGCTTTCTTT.

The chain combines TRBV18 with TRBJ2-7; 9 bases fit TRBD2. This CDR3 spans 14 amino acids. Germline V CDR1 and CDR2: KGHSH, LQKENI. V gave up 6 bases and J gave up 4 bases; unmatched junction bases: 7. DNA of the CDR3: TGTGCCAGCTCGCGGGGGGGCCAACAGTACGAGCAGTACTTC. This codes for CASSRGGQQYEQYF.

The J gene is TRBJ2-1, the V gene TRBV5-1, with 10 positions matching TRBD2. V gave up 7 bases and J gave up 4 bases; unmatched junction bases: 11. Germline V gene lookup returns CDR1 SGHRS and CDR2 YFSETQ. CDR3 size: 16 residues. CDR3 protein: CASCPSGGYYYNEQFF. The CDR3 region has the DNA TGCGCCAGCTGTCCTAGCGGGGGATATTATTACAATGAGCAGTTCTTC.

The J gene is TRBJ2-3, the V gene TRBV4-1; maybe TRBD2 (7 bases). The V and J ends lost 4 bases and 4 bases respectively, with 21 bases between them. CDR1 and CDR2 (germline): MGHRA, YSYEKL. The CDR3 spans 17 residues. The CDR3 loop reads CASSRTQGGRTADTQYF. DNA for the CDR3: TGCGCCAGCAGCCGAACACAGGGAGGGAGGACCGCAGATACGCAGTATTTT.

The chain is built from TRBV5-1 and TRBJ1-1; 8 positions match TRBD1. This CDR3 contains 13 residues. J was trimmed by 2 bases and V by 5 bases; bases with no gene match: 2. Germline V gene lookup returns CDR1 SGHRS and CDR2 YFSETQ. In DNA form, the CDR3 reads TGCGCCAGCAGGGGGACAGGCAACACTGAAGCTTTCTTT. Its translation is CASRGTGNTEAFF.

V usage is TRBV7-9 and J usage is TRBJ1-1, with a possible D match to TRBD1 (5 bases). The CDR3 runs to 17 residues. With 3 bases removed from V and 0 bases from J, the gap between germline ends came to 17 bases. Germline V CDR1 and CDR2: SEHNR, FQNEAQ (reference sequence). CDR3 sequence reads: CASSFLPQGGMNTEAFF. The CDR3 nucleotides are TGTGCCAGCAGCTTTCTTCCCCAGGGAGGGATGAACACTGAAGCTTTCTTT.

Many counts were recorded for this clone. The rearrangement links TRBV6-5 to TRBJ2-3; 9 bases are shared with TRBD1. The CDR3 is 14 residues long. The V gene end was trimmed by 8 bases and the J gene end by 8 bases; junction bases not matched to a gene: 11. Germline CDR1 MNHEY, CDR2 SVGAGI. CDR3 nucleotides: TGTGCCAGCGGCCGGGACAGGGAATATGGTACGCAGTATTTT. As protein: CASGRDREYGTQYF.

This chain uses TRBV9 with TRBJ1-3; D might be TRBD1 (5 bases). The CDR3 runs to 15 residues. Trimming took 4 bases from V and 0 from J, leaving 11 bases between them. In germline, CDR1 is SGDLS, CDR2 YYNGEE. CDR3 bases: TGTGCCAGCAGCCCACAGGTTAACTCTGGAAACACCATATATTTT. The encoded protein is CASSPQVNSGNTIYF.

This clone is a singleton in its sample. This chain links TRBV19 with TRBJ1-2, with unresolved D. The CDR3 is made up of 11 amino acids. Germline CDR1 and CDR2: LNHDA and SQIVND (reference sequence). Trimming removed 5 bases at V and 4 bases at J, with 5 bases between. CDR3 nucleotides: TGTGCCAGTAGTCCAGGCTATGGCTACACCTTC. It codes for CASSPGYGYTF.